These 20 T cell receptor beta chains were sequenced from one sample in a study of OX40 agonist ivuxolimab in advanced cancers. The table came from immunoSEQ multiplex PCR; TCRdb's copy has only in-frame clones and leaves some out. The sample lists 15,000 to 20,000 clones; roughly 80% were seen once. The material sequenced was CD4+ or CD8+ T cells sorted from blood, taken in a trial of the OX40 agonist ivuxolimab. These receptor sequences come from an adult with an advanced solid tumor such as melanoma, head and neck, liver or kidney cancer.

The chain combines TRBV21-1 with TRBJ1-5; the listed D gene, TRBD1, was not tested against the DNA. TRBV21-1 is a known pseudogene. The CDR3 runs to 15 residues. Here the CDR3 DNA reads TGTGCCAGCAGTGCCTCCGGGACAGGGGGCCAGCCCCAGCATTTT. Translated: CASSASGTGGQPQHF.

The chain joins TRBV10-3 to TRBJ2-7; TRBD2 aligns across 16 bases. The J segment lost 2 bases and the V segment lost 6 bases, leaving 19 bases of the junction unmatched. The CDR3 runs 21 residues. CDR1 is ENHRY, CDR2 SYGVKD, per germline. CDR3 protein: CAIRDLSGTSGRAESAYEQYF. As DNA, the CDR3 is TGTGCCATCAGAGATCTATCCGGGACTAGCGGGAGGGCCGAATCCGCCTACGAGCAGTACTTC.

V gene TRBV4-1 combines with J gene TRBJ2-7; 8 nucleotides match TRBD2. Trimming at V came to 3 bases and at J to 7 bases, leaving 5 bases not matched to a gene. Germline V lookup: CDR1 MGHRA, CDR2 YSYEKL. CDR3 size: 13 residues. The CDR3 nucleotides are TGCGCCAGCAGCCATGGACTAGCTGGGGAGCAGTACTTC. It is translated as CASSHGLAGEQYF.

This clone was seen more than once but under ten times. J is TRBJ2-1 and V is TRBV6-5; 9 positions match TRBD2. The CDR3 runs to 14 residues. Germline values: CDR1 MNHEY, CDR2 SVGAGI. V lost 4 bases to trimming and J lost 7 bases; unmatched junction nucleotides: 5. CDR3 in amino acids: CASSSSSGSNEQFF. CDR3 DNA sequence: TGTGCCAGCAGTTCAAGTAGCGGGAGTAATGAGCAGTTCTTC.

V is TRBV7-9 and J is TRBJ2-7, with D uncertain. The CDR3 loop spans 12 amino acids. Trimming shortened V by 1 base and J by 4 bases, and 5 bases separated the two germline ends. From germline, CDR1 is SEHNR and CDR2 FQNEAQ (reference sequence). The chain's CDR3 is CASSLVGYEQYF. CDR3 in DNA: TGTGCCAGCAGCTTAGTGGGATACGAGCAGTACTTC.

By share of the sample, this clone is medium-sized. CDR3: CASSSGLAGELFF. As DNA, the CDR3 is TGTGCCAGCAGCTCGGGACTAGCCGGGGAGCTGTTTTTT. This chain connects TRBV7-6 to TRBJ2-2, with 8 bases fitting TRBD2. The germline gives CDR1 SGHVS, CDR2 FNYEAQ. This CDR3 has 13 amino acids. Trimming removed 4 bases from V and 6 bases from J; junction bases left unmatched: 1.

The chain employs TRBV5-1 and TRBJ1-1; the D is unclear. V was trimmed by 6 bases and J by 1 base, leaving 16 bases between them. This CDR3 spans 15 amino acids. Germline V CDR1 and CDR2: SGHRS, YFSETQ. DNA for the CDR3: TGCGCCAGCACCCTTATCGGAGCGGAGAACACTGAAGCTTTCTTT. Protein sequence: CASTLIGAENTEAFF.

This chain links TRBV6-4 with TRBJ2-3, with unresolved D. The V end was cut by 5 bases, the J end by 5 bases, with 14 bases between. CDR1 MRHNA and CDR2 SNTAGT come from the germline V gene. The CDR3 sequence is 14 residues long. For the CDR3, the DNA is TGTGCCAGCAGTTACACAAACGGAAGAGATACGCAGTATTTT. It is translated as CASSYTNGRDTQYF.

This chain joins TRBV5-5 and TRBJ1-5; D is unclear. This CDR3 comprises 12 residues. Germline loops: CDR1 SGHKS, CDR2 YYEKEE (reference sequence). Trimming took 0 bases from V and 5 from J, leaving 3 bases between them. Written as DNA, the CDR3 is TGTGCCAGCAGCTTGGGAGATCAGCCCCAGCATTTT. It codes for CASSLGDQPQHF.

The gene calls are TRBV18 and TRBJ2-7; 14 nucleotides match TRBD2. The junction had 3 bases not matched to a gene; V was cut back by 3 bases and J by 2 bases. Germline V gene data show CDR1 as KGHSH and CDR2 as LQKENI. The CDR3 runs to 16 residues. The DNA of the CDR3 is TGTGCCAGCTCACCGGGACTAGCGGGAGTCACCTACGAGCAGTACTTC. Residues: CASSPGLAGVTYEQYF. Together with reference TRBV18 and TRBJ2-7, the CDR3 gives the full variable domain: NAGVMQNPRHLVRRRGQEARLRCSPMKGHSHVYWYRQLPEEGLKFMVYLQKENIIDESGMPKERFSAEFPKEGPSILRIQQVVRGDSAAYFCASSPGLAGVTYEQYFGPGTRLTVT.

By share, this clone counts as medium-sized. This chain uses TRBV20-1 with TRBJ2-7; D possibly uses TRBD1 or TRBD2 (5 bases each). Germline V gene sequence: CDR1 DFQATT, CDR2 SNEGSKA (reference sequence). This CDR3 has 11 amino acids. V was shortened by 4 bases and J by 6 bases, with 10 bases between the two germline ends. The CDR3 nucleotides read TGCAGTGCTAAGCCAGGGACCGAGCAGTACTTC. Residues: CSAKPGTEQYF.

This chain links TRBV9 with TRBJ1-2; TRBD1 is a possible D gene (6 bases). This CDR3 contains 16 residues. Trimming removed 3 bases at V and 1 base at J, with 16 bases between. Germline CDR1 is SGDLS and CDR2 is YYNGEE. In nucleotides, the CDR3 is TGTGCCAGCAGCGCAGTCACGGGACACTTTAACTATGGCTACACCTTC. Its protein is CASSAVTGHFNYGYTF.

This clone appeared a few times. The chain has TRBV6-6 and TRBJ2-5, with TRBD2 as a possible D gene (6 bases). V was trimmed by 0 bases and J by 0 bases, leaving 8 bases between them. CDR3 size: 15 residues. In germline, CDR1 is MNHNY, CDR2 SVGAGI (reference sequence). CDR3 nucleotide sequence: TGTGCCAGCAGTTACTCGAGACTAGACCAAGAGACCCAGTACTTC. Translating it yields CASSYSRLDQETQYF.

V gene TRBV9 combines with J gene TRBJ1-1; TRBD1 agrees at 11 bases. Germline V CDR1 and CDR2: SGDLS, YYNGEE. V lost 2 bases and J lost 0; bases outside the gene matches: 9. This CDR3 comprises 18 residues. The CDR3 loop reads CASSVGTGGKGMNTEAFF. The CDR3 DNA reads TGTGCCAGCAGCGTCGGGACAGGGGGGAAAGGCATGAACACTGAAGCTTTCTTT.

This sequence joins TRBV9 and TRBJ2-1; TRBD2 matches 7 bases. Per the germline V gene, CDR1 is SGDLS and CDR2 is YYNGEE. Unmatched junction bases numbered 2, after V lost 5 bases and J lost 0 bases. This CDR3 region has 14 residues. For the CDR3, the DNA is TGTGCCAGCAGTGGCGGGGGCTCCTACAATGAGCAGTTCTTC. Translating it yields CASSGGGSYNEQFF.

V and J are TRBV7-4 and TRBJ2-4, with 11 nucleotides matching TRBD1. The V and J ends lost 2 bases and 0 bases, in that order; junction bases with no gene match: 12. The germline V gene encodes CDR1 SGHVT and CDR2 SQSDAQ. The CDR3 is made up of 20 amino acids. CDR3 sequence reads: CASSLPQRTGGSIAKNIQYF. CDR3 DNA sequence: TGTGCCAGCAGCTTACCCCAGAGGACAGGGGGCTCCATAGCCAAAAACATTCAGTACTTC.

The rearrangement uses TRBV27 and TRBJ2-3; 7 bases fit TRBD1. Germline assignment: CDR1 MNHEY and CDR2 SMNVEV (reference sequence). With 5 bases clipped from V and 10 bases from J, the junction kept 9 bases outside the gene matches. The CDR3 totals 13 residues. DNA for the CDR3: TGTGCCAGCAGTCCCACAGGGGCCACCCCGCAGTATTTT. Protein sequence: CASSPTGATPQYF.

The CDR3 loop reads CAWTPGTSGSTQYF. The CDR3 DNA sequence: TGTGCCTGGACCCCAGGGACTAGCGGGAGCACGCAGTATTTT. V usage is TRBV30 and J usage is TRBJ2-3; TRBD2 aligns across 14 bases. Germline lookup yields CDR1 GTSNPN and CDR2 SVGIG (reference sequence). Germline trimming cut 4 bases from V and 9 bases from J; bases unmatched to any gene: 6. The CDR3 runs to 14 residues.

The chain employs TRBV11-2 and TRBJ2-1; a weak D match, TRBD2 (6 bases). Trimming took 6 bases from V and 0 from J, leaving 12 bases between them. The CDR3 is 15 residues long. The germline CDR1 and CDR2 sequences are SGHAT and FQNNGV. CDR3 loop: CASSSGDFSYNEQFF. As DNA, the CDR3 is TGTGCCAGCAGTTCGGGGGATTTCTCCTACAATGAGCAGTTCTTC.

CDR3 sequence (DNA): TGTGCCAGCAGCCTTCCCGCGGCAACTAGCACAGATACGCAGTATTTT. Its translation is CASSLPAATSTDTQYF. The chain combines TRBV7-8 with TRBJ2-3; D unresolved. CDR3 size: 16 residues. The V and J ends lost 5 bases and 0 bases respectively, with 15 bases between them. Looked up from germline, CDR1 is SGHVS and CDR2 is FQNEAQ.